The 5 T cell receptor beta chains below come from one sample, sequenced in a study of blood T cell repertoires in COVID-19. Profiled with immunoSEQ multiplex PCR; TCRdb holds only in-frame clones, not every one. The sample consists of under 250,000 clones, 75% to 90% of them appearing once. What was sequenced was peripheral blood. Receptor source: a man aged 55 to 69 who had recovered from COVID-19.

The chain uses TRBV24-1 and TRBJ2-1, with TRBD2 matching 14 bases. The length of the CDR3 is 14 residues. Germline loops: CDR1 KGHDR, CDR2 SFDVKD. V lost 8 bases, J lost 7 bases, and 3 bases stayed unmatched. CDR3 protein: CATTTSGRENEQFF. The CDR3, as DNA: TGTGCCACCACGACTAGCGGGAGGGAGAATGAGCAGTTCTTC.

This clone was recorded once. The chain combines TRBV4-2 with TRBJ2-1; D call uncertain. The CDR3 is 15 amino acids. V gave up 0 bases and J gave up 2 bases, with 8 bases separating them. Germline V CDR1 and CDR2: LGHNA, YNFKEQ. CDR3 in amino acids: CASSQEEVAYNEQFF. For the CDR3, the DNA is TGTGCCAGCAGCCAAGAAGAAGTAGCCTACAATGAGCAGTTCTTC.

The J gene is TRBJ2-7, the V gene TRBV29-1; tentatively, D is TRBD2 (6 bases). CDR1 and CDR2 (germline): SQVTM, ANQGSEA. Trimming took off 7 bases at V and 9 bases at J, with 25 bases between the two ends. The CDR3 sequence is 14 residues long. The CDR3 loop reads CSGRSGSGPGGQYF. The CDR3 DNA reads as TGCAGCGGTCGCAGCGGGTCTGGACCGGGCGGGCAGTACTTC.

Only a few counts were recorded for this clone. Other DNA sequences within the sample encode an identical CDR3. The gene calls are TRBV9 and TRBJ1-2; 8 nucleotides agree with TRBD1. This CDR3 has 14 amino acids. V lost 2 bases to trimming and J lost 2 bases; unmatched junction nucleotides: 2. The germline V gene has CDR1 SGDLS and CDR2 YYNGEE. The CDR3 sequence is CASSVGTGNYGYTF. CDR3 DNA sequence: TGTGCCAGCAGCGTGGGGACAGGAAACTATGGCTACACCTTC.

CDR3 in amino acids: CASSTRDREWNTQYF. The CDR3 DNA sequence: TGCGCCAGCAGCACCCGGGACAGGGAGTGGAATACGCAGTATTTT. The chain joins TRBV5-1 to TRBJ2-3; TRBD1 aligns across 9 bases. CDR3 size: 15 residues. V was clipped by 4 bases and J by 7 bases; unmatched bases: 10. The V gene's germline CDR1 is SGHRS and CDR2 YFSETQ.